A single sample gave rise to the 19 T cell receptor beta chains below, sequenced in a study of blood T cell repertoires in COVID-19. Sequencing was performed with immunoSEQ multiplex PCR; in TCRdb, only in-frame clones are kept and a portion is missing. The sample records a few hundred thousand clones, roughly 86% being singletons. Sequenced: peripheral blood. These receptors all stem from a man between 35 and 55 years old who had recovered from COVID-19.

CDR3 amino acids: CAWSVRREAHNEQFF. The DNA for the CDR3 is TGTGCCTGGAGTGTACGTCGGGAGGCCCACAATGAGCAGTTCTTC. The V and J genes are TRBV30 and TRBJ2-1; 7 bases fit TRBD2. The CDR3 loop spans 15 amino acids. V lost 0 bases, J lost 5 bases, and 7 bases stayed unmatched. In germline, CDR1 is GTSNPN, CDR2 SVGIG (reference sequence).

The CDR3 loop is CARKREAYNEQFF. CDR3 nucleotide sequence: TGTGCCAGGAAGCGGGAGGCTTACAATGAGCAGTTCTTC. The chain carries TRBV7-3 and TRBJ2-1; 9 bases fit TRBD2. CDR1 SGHTA and CDR2 FQGTGA come from the germline V gene. Trimming took 9 bases from V and 4 from J; bases not matched to a gene: 4. The CDR3 is 13 residues long.

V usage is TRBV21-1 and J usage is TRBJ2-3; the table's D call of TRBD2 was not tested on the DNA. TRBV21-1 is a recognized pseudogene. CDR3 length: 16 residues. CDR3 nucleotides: TGTGCCAGCAGCAAAACGATCCGGGGAATCACAGATACGCAGTATTTT. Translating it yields CASSKTIRGITDTQYF.

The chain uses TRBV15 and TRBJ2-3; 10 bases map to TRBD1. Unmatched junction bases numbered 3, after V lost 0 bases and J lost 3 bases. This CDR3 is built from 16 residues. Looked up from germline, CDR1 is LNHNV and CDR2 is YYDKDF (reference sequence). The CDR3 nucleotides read TGTGCCACCAGCAGAGAGGGACAGGGGATGACAGATACGCAGTATTTT. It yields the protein CATSREGQGMTDTQYF.

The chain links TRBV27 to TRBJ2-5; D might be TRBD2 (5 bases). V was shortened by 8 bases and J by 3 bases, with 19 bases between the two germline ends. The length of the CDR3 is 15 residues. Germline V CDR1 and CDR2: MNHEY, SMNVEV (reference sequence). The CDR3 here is CASRPHETGKETQYF. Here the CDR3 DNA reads TGTGCCAGCCGACCCCACGAAACCGGGAAAGAGACCCAGTACTTC.

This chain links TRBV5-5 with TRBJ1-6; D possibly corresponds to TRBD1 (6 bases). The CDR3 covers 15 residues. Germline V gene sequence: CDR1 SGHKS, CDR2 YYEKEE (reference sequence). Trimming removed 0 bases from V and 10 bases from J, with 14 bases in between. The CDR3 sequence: CASSLVGGALSPLHF. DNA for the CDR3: TGTGCCAGCAGCTTGGTGGGGGGGGCCTTGTCACCCCTCCACTTT.

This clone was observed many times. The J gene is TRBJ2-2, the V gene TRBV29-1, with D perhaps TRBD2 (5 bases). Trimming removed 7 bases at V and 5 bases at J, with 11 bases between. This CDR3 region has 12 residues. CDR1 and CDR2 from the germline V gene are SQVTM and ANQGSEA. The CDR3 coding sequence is TGCAGCGCCACGAGAGGGACCGGGGAGCTGTTTTTT. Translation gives CSATRGTGELFF.

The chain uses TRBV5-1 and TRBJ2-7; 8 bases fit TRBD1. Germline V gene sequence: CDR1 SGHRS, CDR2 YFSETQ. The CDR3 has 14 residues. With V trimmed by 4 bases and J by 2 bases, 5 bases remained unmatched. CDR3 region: CASSGGQVPYEQYF. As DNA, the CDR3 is TGCGCCAGCAGCGGGGGACAGGTTCCCTACGAGCAGTACTTC. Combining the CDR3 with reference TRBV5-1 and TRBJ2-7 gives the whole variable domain KAGVTQTPRYLIKTRGQQVTLSCSPISGHRSVSWYQQTPGQGLQFLFEYFSETQRNKGNFPGRFSGRQFSNSRSEMNVSTLELGDSALYLCASSGGQVPYEQYFGPGTRLTVT.

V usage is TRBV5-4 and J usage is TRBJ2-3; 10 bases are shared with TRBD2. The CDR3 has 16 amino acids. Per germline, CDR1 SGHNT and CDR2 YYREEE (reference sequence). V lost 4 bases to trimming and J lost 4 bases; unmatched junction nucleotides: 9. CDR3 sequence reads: CASSPYLAGDADTQYF. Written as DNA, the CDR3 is TGTGCCAGCAGCCCATACCTAGCGGGGGACGCAGATACGCAGTATTTT.

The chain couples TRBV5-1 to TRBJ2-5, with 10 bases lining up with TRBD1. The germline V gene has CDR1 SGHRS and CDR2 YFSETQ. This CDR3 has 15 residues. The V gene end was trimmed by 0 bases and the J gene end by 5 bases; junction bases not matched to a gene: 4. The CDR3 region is CASSLVTGGFETQYF. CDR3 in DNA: TGCGCCAGCAGCTTGGTGACAGGGGGCTTCGAGACCCAGTACTTC.

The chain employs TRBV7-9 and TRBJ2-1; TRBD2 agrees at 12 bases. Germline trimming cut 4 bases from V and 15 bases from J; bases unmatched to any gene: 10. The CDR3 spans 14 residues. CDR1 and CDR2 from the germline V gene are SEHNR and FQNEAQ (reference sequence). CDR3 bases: TGTGCCAGCAGCTCTACCTCTAGCGGGGGGGCCTCGTTCTTC. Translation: CASSSTSSGGASFF.

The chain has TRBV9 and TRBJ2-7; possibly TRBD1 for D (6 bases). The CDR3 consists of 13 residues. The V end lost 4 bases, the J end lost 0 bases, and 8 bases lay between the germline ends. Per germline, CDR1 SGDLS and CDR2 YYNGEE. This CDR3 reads CASSRDTSYEQYF. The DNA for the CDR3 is TGTGCCAGCAGCCGGGACACCTCCTACGAGCAGTACTTC.

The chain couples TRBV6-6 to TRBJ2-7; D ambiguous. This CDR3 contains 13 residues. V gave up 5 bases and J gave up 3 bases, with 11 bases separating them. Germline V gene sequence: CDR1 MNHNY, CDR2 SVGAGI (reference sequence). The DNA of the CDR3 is TGTGCCAGCAGTCAACGGTCCGGCTACGAGCAGTACTTC. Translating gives CASSQRSGYEQYF.

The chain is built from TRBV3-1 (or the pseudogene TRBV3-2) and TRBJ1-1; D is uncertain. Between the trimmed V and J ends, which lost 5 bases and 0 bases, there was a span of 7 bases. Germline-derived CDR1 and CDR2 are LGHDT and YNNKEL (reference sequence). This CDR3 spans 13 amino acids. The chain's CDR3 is CASSEGMNTEAFF. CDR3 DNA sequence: TGTGCCAGCAGCGAGGGCATGAACACTGAAGCTTTCTTT.

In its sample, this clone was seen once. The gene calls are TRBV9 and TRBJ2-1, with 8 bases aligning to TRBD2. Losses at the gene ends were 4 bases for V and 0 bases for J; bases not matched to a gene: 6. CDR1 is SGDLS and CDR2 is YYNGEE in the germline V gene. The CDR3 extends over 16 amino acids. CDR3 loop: CASSLRLASSYNEQFF. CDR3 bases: TGTGCCAGCAGCCTCCGACTAGCGAGCTCCTACAATGAGCAGTTCTTC.

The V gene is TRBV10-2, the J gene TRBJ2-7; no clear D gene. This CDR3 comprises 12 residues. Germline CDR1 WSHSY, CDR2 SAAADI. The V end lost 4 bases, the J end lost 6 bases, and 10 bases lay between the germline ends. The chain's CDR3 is CASSVSSLEQYF. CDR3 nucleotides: TGCGCCAGCAGTGTGAGTTCGCTCGAGCAGTACTTC.

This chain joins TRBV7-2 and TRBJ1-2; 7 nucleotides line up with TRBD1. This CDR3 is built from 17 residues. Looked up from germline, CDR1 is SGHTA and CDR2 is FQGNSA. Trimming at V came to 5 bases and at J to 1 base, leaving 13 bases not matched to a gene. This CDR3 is CASSRPSGTAFNYGYTF. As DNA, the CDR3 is TGTGCCAGCAGCCGTCCGTCCGGGACAGCTTTTAACTATGGCTACACCTTC.

CDR3: CASSLRTGGSWNIQYF. CDR3 bases: TGTGCCAGTAGTCTTCGGACAGGGGGCTCGTGGAACATTCAGTACTTC. The V and J genes are TRBV19 and TRBJ2-4, with TRBD1 identical over 11 bases. CDR3 size: 16 residues. Trimming cost V 5 bases and J 7 bases; bases outside gene matches: 10. Germline V gene lookup returns CDR1 LNHDA and CDR2 SQIVND (reference sequence).

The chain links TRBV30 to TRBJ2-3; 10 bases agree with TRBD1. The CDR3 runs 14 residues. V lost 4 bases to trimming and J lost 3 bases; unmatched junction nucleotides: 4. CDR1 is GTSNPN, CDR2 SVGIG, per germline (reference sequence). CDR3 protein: CAWTRDRGTDTQYF. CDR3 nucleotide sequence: TGTGCCTGGACTCGGGACAGGGGAACAGATACGCAGTATTTT. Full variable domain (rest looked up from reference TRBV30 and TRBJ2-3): SQTIHQWPATLVQPVGSPLSLECTVEGTSNPNLYWYRQAAGRGLQLLFYSVGIGQISSEVPQNLSASRPQDRQFILSSKKLLLSDSGFYLCAWTRDRGTDTQYFGPGTRLTVL.